This entry features one TCR beta chain sequence. This entry is derived from a study of blood T cell repertoires in COVID-19. The CDR3 covers 14 residues. Germline V gives CDR1 SGHTA, CDR2 FQGNSA. Trimming took off 3 bases at V and 2 bases at J, with 11 bases between the two ends. Using immunoSEQ multiplex PCR, the repertoire was profiled, and TCRdb retains in-frame clones only, with some absent. The sample records around 360,000 clones, about 87% being singletons. The gene calls are TRBV7-2 and TRBJ2-7; D is possibly TRBD1 (6 bases). This receptor was taken from a woman aged 25 to 39 with COVID-19, enrolled during active disease. Sample: peripheral blood. The CDR3: CASSFPGATYEQYF. Written as DNA, the CDR3 is TGTGCCAGCAGCTTCCCAGGGGCTACCTACGAGCAGTACTTC. Using reference TRBV7-2 and TRBJ2-7 for the parts outside the CDR3, the full variable domain is GAGVSQSPSNKVTEKGKDVELRCDPISGHTALYWYRQSLGQGLEFLIYFQGNSAPDKSGLPSDRFSAERTGGSVSTLTIQRTQQEDSAVYLCASSFPGATYEQYFGPGTRLTVT.